This record concerns one TCR beta chain sequence. Some clones are missing from TCRdb's copy, which holds only in-frame ones; the method was immunoSEQ multiplex PCR. Altogether about 8,400 clones are present, around nine tenths being singletons, with the ten largest covering roughly 15%. The treatment here: randomized to nivolumab then ipilimumab (arm A) or the reverse (arm B). Sorted cells were live CD3+CD8+, lacking CD19 and CD56, from PBMCs. The entry originates in a study of sequential checkpoint blockade in melanoma. Germline lookup yields CDR1 MNHNS and CDR2 SASEGT. The CDR3 has 16 amino acids. The germline V and J ends were trimmed by 2 bases and 6 bases, with 20 bases remaining between them.

This clonotype was sampled from a human donor with melanoma. The chain joins TRBV6-1 to TRBJ2-7; D might be TRBD1 (6 bases). Sequenced material: CD8+ T cells sorted from blood (inferred from file names), taken from a patient given nivolumab and ipilimumab in sequence. CDR3 region: CASSEFRDTKWGEQYF. CDR3 sequence (DNA): TGTGCCAGCAGTGAATTCCGGGACACCAAATGGGGCGAGCAGTACTTC.